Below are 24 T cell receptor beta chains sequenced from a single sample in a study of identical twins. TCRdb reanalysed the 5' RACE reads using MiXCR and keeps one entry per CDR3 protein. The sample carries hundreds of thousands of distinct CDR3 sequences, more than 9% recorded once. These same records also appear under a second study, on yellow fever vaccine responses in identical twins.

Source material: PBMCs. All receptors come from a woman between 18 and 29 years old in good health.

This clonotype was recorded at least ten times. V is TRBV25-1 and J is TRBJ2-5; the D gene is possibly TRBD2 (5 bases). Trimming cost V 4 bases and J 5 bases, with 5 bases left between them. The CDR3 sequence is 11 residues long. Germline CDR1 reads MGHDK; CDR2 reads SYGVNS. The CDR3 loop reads CASSGRETQYF. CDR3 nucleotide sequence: TGTGCCAGCAGTGGGAGGGAGACCCAGTACTTC.

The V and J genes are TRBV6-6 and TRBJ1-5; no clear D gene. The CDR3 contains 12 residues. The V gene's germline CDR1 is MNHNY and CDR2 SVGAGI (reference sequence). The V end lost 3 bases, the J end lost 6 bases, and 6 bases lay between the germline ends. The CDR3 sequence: CASSYGIQPQHF. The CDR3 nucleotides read TGTGCCAGCAGTTATGGGATTCAGCCCCAGCATTTT.

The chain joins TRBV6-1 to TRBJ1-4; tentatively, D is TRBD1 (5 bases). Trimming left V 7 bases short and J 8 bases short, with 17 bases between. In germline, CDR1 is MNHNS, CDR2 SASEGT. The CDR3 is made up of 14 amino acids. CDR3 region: CASTKIQGGEKLFF. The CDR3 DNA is TGTGCCAGCACCAAGATCCAGGGTGGCGAAAAACTGTTTTTT.

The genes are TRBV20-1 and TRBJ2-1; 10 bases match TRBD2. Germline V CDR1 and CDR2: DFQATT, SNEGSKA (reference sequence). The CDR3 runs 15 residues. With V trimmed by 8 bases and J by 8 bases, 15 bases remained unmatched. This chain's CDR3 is CSRRGAAGGKDEQFF. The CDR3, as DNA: TGCAGTCGCCGTGGGGCAGCGGGAGGGAAGGATGAGCAGTTCTTC.

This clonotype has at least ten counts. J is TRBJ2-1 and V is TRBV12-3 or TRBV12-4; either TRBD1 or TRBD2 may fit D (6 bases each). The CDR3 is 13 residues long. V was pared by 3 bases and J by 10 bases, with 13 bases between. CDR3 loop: CASSFRGPGEQFF. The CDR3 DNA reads TGTGCCAGCAGTTTCCGGGGGCCAGGGGAGCAGTTCTTC.

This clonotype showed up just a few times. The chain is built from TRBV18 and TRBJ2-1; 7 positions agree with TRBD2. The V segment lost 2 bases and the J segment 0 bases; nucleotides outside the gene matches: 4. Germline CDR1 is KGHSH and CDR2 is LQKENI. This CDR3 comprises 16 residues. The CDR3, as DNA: TGTGCCAGCTCACCAGACGGCGGGGGCTCCTACAATGAGCAGTTCTTC. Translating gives CASSPDGGGSYNEQFF.

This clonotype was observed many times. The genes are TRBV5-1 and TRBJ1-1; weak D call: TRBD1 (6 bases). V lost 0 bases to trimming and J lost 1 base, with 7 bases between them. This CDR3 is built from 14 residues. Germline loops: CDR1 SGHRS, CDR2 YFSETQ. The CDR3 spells CASSLATGNTEAFF. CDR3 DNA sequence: TGCGCCAGCAGCTTGGCGACAGGGAACACTGAAGCTTTCTTT.

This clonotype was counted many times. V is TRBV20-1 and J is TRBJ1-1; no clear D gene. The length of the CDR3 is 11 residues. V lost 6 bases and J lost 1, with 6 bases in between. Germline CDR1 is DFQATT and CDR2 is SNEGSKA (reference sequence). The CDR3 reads CSAVANTEAFF. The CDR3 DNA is TGCAGTGCAGTAGCGAACACTGAAGCTTTCTTT.

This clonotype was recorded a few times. The CDR3 bases are TGTGCCAGCAGCCGTCTGGTAGCTGTGACCTACAATGAGCAGTTCTTC. This translates into CASSRLVAVTYNEQFF. The chain has TRBV5-6 and TRBJ2-1; D is ambiguous. Germline V gives CDR1 SGHDT, CDR2 YYEEEE. Trimming took 4 bases from V and 2 from J, leaving 16 bases between them. This CDR3 contains 16 residues. Together with reference TRBV5-6 and TRBJ2-1, the CDR3 gives the full variable domain: DAGVTQSPTHLIKTRGQQVTLRCSPKSGHDTVSWYQQALGQGPQFIFQYYEEEERQRGNFPDRFSGHQFPNYSSELNVNALLLGDSALYLCASSRLVAVTYNEQFFGPGTRLTVL.

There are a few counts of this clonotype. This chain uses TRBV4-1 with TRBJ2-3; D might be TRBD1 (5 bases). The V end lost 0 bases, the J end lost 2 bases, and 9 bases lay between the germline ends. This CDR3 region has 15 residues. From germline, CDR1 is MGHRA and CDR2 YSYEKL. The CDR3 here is CASSQEGAYTDTQYF. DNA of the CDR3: TGCGCCAGCAGCCAAGAAGGGGCGTACACAGATACGCAGTATTTT.

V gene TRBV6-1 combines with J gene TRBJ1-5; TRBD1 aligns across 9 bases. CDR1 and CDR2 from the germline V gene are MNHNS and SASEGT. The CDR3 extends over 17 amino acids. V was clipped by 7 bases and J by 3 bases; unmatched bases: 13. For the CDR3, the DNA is TGTGCCAGCACTCCTTCCCGACAGGGGGTCTACAATCAGCCCCAGCATTTT. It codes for CASTPSRQGVYNQPQHF.

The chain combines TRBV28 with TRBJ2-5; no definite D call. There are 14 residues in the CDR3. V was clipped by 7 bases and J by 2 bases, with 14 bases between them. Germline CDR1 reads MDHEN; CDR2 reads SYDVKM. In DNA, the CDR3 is TGTGCCAGCATTCCCAATCCCGGGCAAGAGACCCAGTACTTC. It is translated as CASIPNPGQETQYF.

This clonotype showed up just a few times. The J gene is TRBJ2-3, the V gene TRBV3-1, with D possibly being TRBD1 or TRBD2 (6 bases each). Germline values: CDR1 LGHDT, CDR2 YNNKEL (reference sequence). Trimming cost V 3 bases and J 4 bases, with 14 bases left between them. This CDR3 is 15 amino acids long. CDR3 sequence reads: CASSHYGGGADTQYF. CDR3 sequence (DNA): TGTGCCAGCAGCCACTATGGAGGGGGTGCAGATACGCAGTATTTT.

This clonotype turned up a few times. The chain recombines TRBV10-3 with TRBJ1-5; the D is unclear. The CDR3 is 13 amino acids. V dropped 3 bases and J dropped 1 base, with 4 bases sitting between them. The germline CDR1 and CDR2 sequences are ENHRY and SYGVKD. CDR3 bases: TGTGCCATCAGTGAAGAGAGCAATCAGCCCCAGCATTTT. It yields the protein CAISEESNQPQHF.

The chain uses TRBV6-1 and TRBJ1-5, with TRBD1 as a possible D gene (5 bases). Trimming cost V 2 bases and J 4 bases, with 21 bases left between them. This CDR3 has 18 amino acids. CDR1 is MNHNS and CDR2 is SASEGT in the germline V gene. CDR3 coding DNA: TGTGCCAGCAGTGAAATTAGGGCGTTGGGAGGGGCGAATCAGCCCCAGCATTTT. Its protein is CASSEIRALGGANQPQHF.

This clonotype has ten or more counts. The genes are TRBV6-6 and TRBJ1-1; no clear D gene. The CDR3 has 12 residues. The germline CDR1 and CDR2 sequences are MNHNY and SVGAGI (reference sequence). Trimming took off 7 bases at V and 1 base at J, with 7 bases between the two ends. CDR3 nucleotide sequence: TGTGCCAGCACACACCGGAACACTGAAGCTTTCTTT. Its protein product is CASTHRNTEAFF.

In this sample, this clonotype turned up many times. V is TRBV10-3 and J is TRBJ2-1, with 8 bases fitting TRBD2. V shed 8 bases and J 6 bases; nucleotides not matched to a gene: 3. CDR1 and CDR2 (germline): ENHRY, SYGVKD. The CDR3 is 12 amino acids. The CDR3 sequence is CAIREGINEQFF. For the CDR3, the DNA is TGTGCCATCCGGGAGGGGATCAATGAGCAGTTCTTC.

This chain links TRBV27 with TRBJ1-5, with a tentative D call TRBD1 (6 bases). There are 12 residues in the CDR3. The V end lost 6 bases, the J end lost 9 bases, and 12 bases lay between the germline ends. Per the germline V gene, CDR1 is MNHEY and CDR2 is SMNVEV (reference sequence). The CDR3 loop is CASSSGGRPQHF. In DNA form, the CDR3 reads TGTGCCAGCAGCTCGGGGGGGCGGCCCCAGCATTTT.

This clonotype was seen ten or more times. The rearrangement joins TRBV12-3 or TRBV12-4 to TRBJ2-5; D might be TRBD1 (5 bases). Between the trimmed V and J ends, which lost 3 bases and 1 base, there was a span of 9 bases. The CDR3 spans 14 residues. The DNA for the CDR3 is TGTGCCAGCAGTTTTGGGCAGGGCCAAGAGACCCAGTACTTC. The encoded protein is CASSFGQGQETQYF.

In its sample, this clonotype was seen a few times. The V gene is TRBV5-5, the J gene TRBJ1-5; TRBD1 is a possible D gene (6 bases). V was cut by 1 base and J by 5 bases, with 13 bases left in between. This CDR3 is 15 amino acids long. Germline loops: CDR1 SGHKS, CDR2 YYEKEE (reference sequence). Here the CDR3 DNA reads TGTGCCAGCAGCTTGTTCGGGGGCCAGGATCAGCCCCAGCATTTT. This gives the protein CASSLFGGQDQPQHF.

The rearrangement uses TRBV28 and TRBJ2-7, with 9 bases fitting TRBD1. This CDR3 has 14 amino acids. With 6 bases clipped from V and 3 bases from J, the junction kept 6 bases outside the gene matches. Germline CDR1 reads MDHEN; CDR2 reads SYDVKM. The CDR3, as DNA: TGTGCCAGCAGGGGACAGGGCGAGGGCTACGAGCAGTACGTC. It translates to CASRGQGEGYEQYV.

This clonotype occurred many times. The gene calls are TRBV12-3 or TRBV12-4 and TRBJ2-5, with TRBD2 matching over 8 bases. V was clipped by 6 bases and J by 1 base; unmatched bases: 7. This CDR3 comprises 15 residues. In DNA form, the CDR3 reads TGTGCCAGCAGGACCACGGGGGGGGTCCAAGAGACCCAGTACTTC. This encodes CASRTTGGVQETQYF.

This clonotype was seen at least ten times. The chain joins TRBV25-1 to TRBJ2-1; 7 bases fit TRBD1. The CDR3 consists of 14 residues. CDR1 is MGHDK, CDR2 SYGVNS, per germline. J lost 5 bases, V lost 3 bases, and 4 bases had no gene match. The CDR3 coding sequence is TGTGCCAGCAGTGACCGGGGACAGCACAATGAGCAGTTCTTC. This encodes CASSDRGQHNEQFF. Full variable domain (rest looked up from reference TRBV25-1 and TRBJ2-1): EADIYQTPRYLVIGTGKKITLECSQTMGHDKMYWYQQDPGMELHLIHYSYGVNSTEKGDLSSESTVSRIRTEHFPLTLESARPSHTSQYLCASSDRGQHNEQFFGPGTRLTVL.

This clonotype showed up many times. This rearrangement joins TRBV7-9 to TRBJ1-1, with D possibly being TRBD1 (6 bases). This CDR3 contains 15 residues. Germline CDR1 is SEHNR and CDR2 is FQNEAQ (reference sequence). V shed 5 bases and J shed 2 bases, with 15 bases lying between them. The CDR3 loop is CASSPAWDTNTEAFF. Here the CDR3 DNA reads TGTGCCAGCAGCCCCGCCTGGGACACAAACACTGAAGCTTTCTTT.